This TCR beta chain was identified in a study of human T cells and chemical hapten exposure. The time point was: pre-sensitization, week 0. Stated treatment: therapeutic diphenylcyclopropenone sensitization with weekly scalp DPC. Each CDR3 protein gets one entry after TCRdb re-called the RACE reads with MiXCR. The data show 200,000 to 300,000 distinct CDR3 sequences, around 9.3% seen once. The CDR3 spans 16 residues. Trimming removed 6 bases from V and 4 bases from J; junction bases left unmatched: 13. CDR1 and CDR2 from the germline V gene are MNHNS and SASEGT. This clonotype was obtained from a woman between 40 and 55 years old with alopecia areata. Some clones in this sample may be carry-over from other donors' samples. This sample comprised whole blood, obtained in connection with sensitization to the hapten diphenylcyclopropenone (DPC). The J gene is TRBJ2-5, the V gene TRBV6-1; 8 bases are shared with TRBD2. The CDR3 nucleotides are TGTGCCAGCAGGAGCGGGAGCGGGAATTCTATAGAGACCCAGTACTTC. This sequence encodes CASRSGSGNSIETQYF.